Presented here are 20 T cell receptor beta chains from one specimen sequenced in a study of Graves' ophthalmopathy and Graves' hyperthyroidism. TCR beta CDR3 regions were amplified from RNA transcripts. An initial RT-PCR round employing HTBI primers preceded a second-round multiplex PCR. TCRdb passed the multiplex PCR reads through MiXCR, listing each CDR3 protein once. The profile shows about 480,000 distinct CDR3 sequences, around 15% of them singletons. Specimen: blood. These TCRs come from a woman in her 30s with Graves' ophthalmopathy.

This clonotype has ten or more counts. The rearrangement links TRBV12-3 or TRBV12-4 to TRBJ2-7; D gene ambiguous. V lost 3 bases and J 6 bases, leaving 15 bases between the germline ends. This CDR3 contains 14 residues. This CDR3 reads CASSFDRVGSEQYF. Here the CDR3 DNA reads TGTGCCAGCAGTTTCGATAGGGTGGGGTCCGAGCAGTACTTC.

The sample holds many counts of this clonotype. This chain uses TRBV29-1 with TRBJ1-2; a possible D gene is TRBD1 (5 bases). Trimming stripped 4 bases from V and 4 bases from J, with 10 bases between. The CDR3 spans 12 residues. Germline CDR1 and CDR2: SQVTM and ANQGSEA. CDR3 in amino acids: CSVVGALYGYTF. Here the CDR3 DNA reads TGCAGCGTTGTTGGGGCTCTCTATGGCTACACCTTC.

This clonotype showed up many times. V usage is TRBV7-8 and J usage is TRBJ2-2, with D uncertain. The germline V and J ends were trimmed by 1 base and 1 base, with 10 bases remaining between them. The CDR3 length is 16 residues. The germline V gene encodes CDR1 SGHVS and CDR2 FQNEAQ. CDR3 DNA: TGTGCCAGCAGCTTAGGTGGGGTCGGGAACACCGGGGAGCTGTTTTTT. It encodes CASSLGGVGNTGELFF.

This clonotype was observed many times. This chain joins TRBV5-6 and TRBJ1-5; D call uncertain. CDR1 and CDR2 from the germline V gene are SGHDT and YYEEEE. The CDR3 length is 15 residues. V was pared by 1 base and J by 2 bases, with 10 bases between. This CDR3 reads CASSLWAARNQPQHF. For the CDR3, the DNA is TGTGCCAGCAGCTTGTGGGCAGCCCGCAATCAGCCCCAGCATTTT.

This clonotype was recorded many times. V and J are TRBV12-3 or TRBV12-4 and TRBJ1-5; 9 positions match TRBD1. The CDR3 has 15 residues. The junction had 9 bases not matched to a gene; V was cut back by 6 bases and J by 6 bases. The CDR3 loop is CASRRSGTGFQPQHF. In nucleotides, the CDR3 is TGTGCCAGCAGGAGGTCCGGGACAGGGTTTCAGCCCCAGCATTTT.

This clonotype appeared many times. The chain has TRBV6-1 and TRBJ2-7, with D possibly TRBD1 on 6 matching bases. Deletions cut 3 bases from V and 5 bases from J, with 8 bases between. Looked up from germline, CDR1 is MNHNS and CDR2 is SASEGT. There are 12 residues in the CDR3. Here the CDR3 DNA reads TGTGCCAGCAGTGACAGGGGTCACGAGCAGTACTTC. Residues: CASSDRGHEQYF.

This clonotype was observed at least ten times. This chain joins TRBV19 and TRBJ2-7; D is unresolved. The germline CDR1 and CDR2 sequences are LNHDA and SQIVND (reference sequence). V was pared by 3 bases and J by 6 bases, with 18 bases between. This CDR3 has 15 residues. DNA for the CDR3: TGTGCCAGTAGTATGTCGGTGCTTACTTTCCGCGAGCAGTACTTC. As protein: CASSMSVLTFREQYF.

J is TRBJ2-4 and V is TRBV13, with 9 bases identical to TRBD2. Germline-derived CDR1 and CDR2 are PRHDT and FYEKMQ (reference sequence). V lost 5 bases, J lost 2 bases, and 10 bases stayed unmatched. There are 17 residues in the CDR3. In DNA form, the CDR3 reads TGTGCCAGCAGCGAAGGGGGCGGGAGGGCGTCCAAAAACATTCAGTACTTC. Translation: CASSEGGGRASKNIQYF.

The chain combines TRBV5-1 with TRBJ2-5; D not certain. The CDR3 has 14 amino acids. Per germline, CDR1 SGHRS and CDR2 YFSETQ. The V end was cut by 3 bases, the J end by 3 bases, with 12 bases between. CDR3 region: CASSSSNPKETQYF. CDR3 bases: TGCGCCAGCAGCTCATCGAATCCCAAAGAGACCCAGTACTTC.

This clonotype was counted between two and nine times. A read error may account for a junction end that differs from germline. The rearrangement uses TRBV4-2 and TRBJ2-4; 9 bases map to TRBD2. Per the germline V gene, CDR1 is LGHNA and CDR2 is YNFKEQ. The CDR3 length is 17 residues. CDR3 region: CASSQVLRGLAKNIKYF. Written as DNA, the CDR3 is TGTGCCAGCAGCCAAGTTTTACGGGGACTAGCCAAAAACATTAAGTACTTC.

This clonotype was observed many times. The gene calls are TRBV7-2 and TRBJ2-5, with TRBD2 as a possible D gene (5 bases). The CDR3 is made up of 14 amino acids. V gave up 4 bases and J gave up 7 bases, with 16 bases separating them. Germline lookup yields CDR1 SGHTA and CDR2 FQGNSA. CDR3 sequence (DNA): TGTGCCAGCAGCTCGTTAGCGTCGTCGGGGACCCAGTACTTC. Translated: CASSSLASSGTQYF.

This clonotype appeared many times. The chain links TRBV10-3 to TRBJ1-2; 10 positions match TRBD1. V lost 3 bases, J lost 2 bases, and 3 bases stayed unmatched. The CDR3 has 15 residues. The V gene's germline CDR1 is ENHRY and CDR2 SYGVKD. CDR3 in amino acids: CAISDGGQGNYGYTF. CDR3 coding DNA: TGTGCCATCAGTGACGGGGGACAGGGGAACTATGGCTACACCTTC.

Note on this clonotype: This may stem from a read error, because a much larger clone lies one nucleotide away. This chain joins TRBV14 and TRBJ2-5; 7 bases map to TRBD2. The V segment lost 1 base and the J segment 5 bases; nucleotides outside the gene matches: 10. Germline CDR1 is SGHDN and CDR2 is FVKESK. The CDR3 contains 16 residues. In nucleotides, the CDR3 is TGTGCCAGCAGCCAAGCTCCAGCGGGAAGGATCGAGACCCAGTACTTC. Its protein is CASSQAPAGRIETQYF.

This clonotype occurred a few times. V usage is TRBV20-1 and J usage is TRBJ1-1; D uncertain. This CDR3 has 16 amino acids. Germline CDR1 reads DFQATT; CDR2 reads SNEGSKA (reference sequence). Trimming removed 0 bases at V and 5 bases at J, with 19 bases between. This chain's CDR3 is CSARDIFGAGSTEAFF. The DNA of the CDR3 is TGCAGTGCTAGAGACATTTTTGGAGCGGGGTCTACTGAAGCTTTCTTT.

This clonotype came up many times. The rearrangement joins TRBV6-1 to TRBJ1-2; D is perhaps TRBD1 (5 bases). Between the trimmed V and J ends, which lost 5 bases and 8 bases, there was a span of 15 bases. Per germline, CDR1 MNHNS and CDR2 SASEGT. The CDR3 totals 13 residues. The CDR3 sequence: CASSPRVREGYTF. The CDR3 DNA is TGTGCCAGCAGTCCCAGGGTTCGGGAAGGCTACACCTTC.

This clonotype was observed at least ten times. This chain uses TRBV2 with TRBJ1-5, with D possibly being TRBD1 (5 bases). With 6 bases removed from V and 3 bases from J, the gap between germline ends came to 18 bases. Germline V CDR1 and CDR2: SNHLY, FYNNEI. This CDR3 region has 16 residues. The CDR3, as DNA: TGTGCCAGCAGCGACGGACGGGGGTCGAACAATCAGCCCCAGCATTTT. Encoded protein: CASSDGRGSNNQPQHF. Looking up the rest from reference TRBV2 and TRBJ1-5 gives the full variable domain: EPEVTQTPSHQVTQMGQEVILRCVPISNHLYFYWYRQILGQKVEFLVSFYNNEISEKSEIFDDQFSVERPDGSNFTLKIRSTKLEDSAMYFCASSDGRGSNNQPQHFGDGTRLSIL.

The CDR3 reads CSAKGKSNQPQHF. For the CDR3, the DNA is TGCAGTGCTAAGGGGAAGAGCAATCAGCCCCAGCATTTT. This chain uses TRBV20-1 with TRBJ1-5; D is possibly TRBD1 (5 bases). This CDR3 is 13 amino acids long. Germline CDR1 is DFQATT and CDR2 is SNEGSKA (reference sequence). Trimming removed 4 bases from V and 1 base from J, with 8 bases in between.

The sample holds many counts of this clonotype. For the CDR3, the DNA is TGTGCCTGCACTTTGATGCGGGGGAGCACTGAAGCTTTCTTT. Encoded protein: CACTLMRGSTEAFF. The chain couples TRBV6-5 to TRBJ1-1, with a tentative D call TRBD1 (5 bases). The CDR3 covers 14 residues. Trimming stripped 11 bases from V and 4 bases from J, with 20 bases between. Looked up from germline, CDR1 is MNHEY and CDR2 is SVGAGI.

Points on this clonotype: With a much larger clone just one base away, this may be a read error. The CDR3 does not close with the conserved phenylalanine or tryptophan, likely indicating a read error. V and J are TRBV6-1 and TRBJ1-5; no firm D call. Trimming cost V 4 bases and J 10 bases, with 8 bases left between them. The CDR3 consists of 11 residues. The V gene's germline CDR1 is MNHNS and CDR2 SASEGT. CDR3 coding DNA: TGTGCCAGCAGTGGGGAGATACCCCAGCATCTT. Residues: CASSGEIPQHL.

The table lists this clonotype with many counts. The chain links TRBV6-2 or TRBV6-3 to TRBJ2-7, with TRBD2 as a possible D gene (6 bases). Germline assignment: CDR1 MNHEY and CDR2 SVGEGT. The CDR3 spans 13 residues. Trimming took off 7 bases at V and 2 bases at J, with 12 bases between the two ends. The DNA for the CDR3 is TGTGCCAGCACTTTAGCGGAGCCCTACGAGCAGTACTTC. Residues: CASTLAEPYEQYF.